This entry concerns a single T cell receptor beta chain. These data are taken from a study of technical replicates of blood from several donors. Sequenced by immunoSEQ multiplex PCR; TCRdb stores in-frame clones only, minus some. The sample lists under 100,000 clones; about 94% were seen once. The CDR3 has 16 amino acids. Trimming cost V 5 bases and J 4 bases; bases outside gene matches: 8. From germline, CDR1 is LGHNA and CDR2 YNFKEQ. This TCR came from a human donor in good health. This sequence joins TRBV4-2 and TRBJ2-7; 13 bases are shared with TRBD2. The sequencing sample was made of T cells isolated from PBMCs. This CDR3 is CASSEGLAGRTYEQYF. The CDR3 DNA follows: TGTGCCAGCAGCGAGGGACTAGCGGGAAGAACTTACGAGCAGTACTTC.